This TCR beta chain was captured in a study of blood T cell repertoires in COVID-19. Authors' methods: Counts of nucleated cells, estimated from reference gene primer amplification, were obtained. Profiled with immunoSEQ multiplex PCR; TCRdb holds only in-frame clones, not every one. That table gives V, J and clone size, and the DNA gave D and trimming. Counted here are under 300,000 clones, approximately 88% occurring once; the ten biggest clones make up around 3.1%. Germline V gene sequence: CDR1 LGHNA, CDR2 YSLEER. With V trimmed by 0 bases and J by 6 bases, 9 bases remained unmatched. This CDR3 region has 17 residues. All enrollees were roughly 18 to 89 years old and from approximately 25 US areas.

Sample: PBMCs or T cells enriched from blood (not recorded which). The origin of this receptor is a woman aged 40 to 50 who had been exposed to COVID-19. The V call is TRBV4-3, the J call TRBJ1-1, with 11 bases that match TRBD1. The CDR3 loop is CASSQDSPGTGGSEAFF. Here the CDR3 DNA reads TGCGCCAGCAGCCAAGACAGTCCGGGGACAGGGGGGTCTGAAGCTTTCTTT.